The sequence of this TCR beta chain was determined in a study of vaccination and CD4 T cells after COVID-19. As concerns this clonotype: Its specificity is not known.

This CDR3 spans 14 amino acids. The germline gives CDR1 ENHRY, CDR2 SYGVKD. The V and J ends lost 10 bases and 2 bases respectively, with 17 bases between them. Once obtained from cultured CD4+ T cells, the DNA was sequenced using the Oncomine TCR Beta short-read assay. In TCRdb, the PCR reads were re-called with MiXCR into one record per CDR3 protein. Of roughly 11,000 distinct CDR3 sequences listed, more than 70% are singletons. The treatment was: approximately 9-day PBMC culture with coronavirus spike peptide pools or control peptides (ViraFEST assay). This clonotype originated in a human donor who had recovered from COVID-19. J is TRBJ1-2 and V is TRBV10-3, with TRBD1 as a possible D gene (5 bases). Sample: CD4+ T cells from blood, cultured in vitro. In DNA form, the CDR3 reads TGTGCCAGCGGGCCGGGGCTGAGAAACTATGGCTACACCTTC. It translates to CASGPGLRNYGYTF.